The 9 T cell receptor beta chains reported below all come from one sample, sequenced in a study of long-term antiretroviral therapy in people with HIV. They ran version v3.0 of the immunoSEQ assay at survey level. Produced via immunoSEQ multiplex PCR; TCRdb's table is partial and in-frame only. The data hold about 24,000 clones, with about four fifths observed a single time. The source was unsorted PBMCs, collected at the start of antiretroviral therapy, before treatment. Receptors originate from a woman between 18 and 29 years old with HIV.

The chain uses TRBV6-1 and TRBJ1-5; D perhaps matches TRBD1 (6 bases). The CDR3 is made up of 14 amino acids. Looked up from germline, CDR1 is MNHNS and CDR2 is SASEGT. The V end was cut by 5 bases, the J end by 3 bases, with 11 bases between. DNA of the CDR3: TGTGCCAGCAGTAACCGGGACATCAATCAGCCCCAGCATTTT. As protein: CASSNRDINQPQHF.

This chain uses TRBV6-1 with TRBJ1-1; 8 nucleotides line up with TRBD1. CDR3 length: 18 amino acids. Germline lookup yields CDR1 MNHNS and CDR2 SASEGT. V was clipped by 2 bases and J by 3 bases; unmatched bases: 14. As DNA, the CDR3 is TGTGCCAGCAGTGAATATCAGCTGGCAGGGGGCGGGGACACTGAAGCTTTCTTT. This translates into CASSEYQLAGGGDTEAFF.

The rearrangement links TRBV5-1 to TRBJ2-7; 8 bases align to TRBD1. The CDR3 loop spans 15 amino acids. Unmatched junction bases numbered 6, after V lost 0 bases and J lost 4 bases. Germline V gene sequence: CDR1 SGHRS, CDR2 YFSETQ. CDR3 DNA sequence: TGCGCCAGCAGCTTGGTCTCGGACAGGGATTACGAGCAGTACTTC. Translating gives CASSLVSDRDYEQYF.

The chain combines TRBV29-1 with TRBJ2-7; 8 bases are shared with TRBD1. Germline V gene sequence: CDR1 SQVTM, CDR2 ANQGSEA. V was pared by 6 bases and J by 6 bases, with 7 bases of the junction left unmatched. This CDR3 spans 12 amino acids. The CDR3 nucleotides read TGCAGCGTGGCACAGGGGGGACCCGAGCAGTACTTC. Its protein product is CSVAQGGPEQYF.

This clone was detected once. The chain's CDR3 is CASSIQGSRGYTF. In DNA, the CDR3 is TGTGCCAGCAGTATACAGGGAAGCCGAGGCTACACCTTC. The gene calls are TRBV6-1 and TRBJ1-2; D is possibly TRBD1 (6 bases). The germline V gene has CDR1 MNHNS and CDR2 SASEGT. V shed 5 bases and J shed 8 bases, with 15 bases lying between them. This CDR3 is built from 13 residues.

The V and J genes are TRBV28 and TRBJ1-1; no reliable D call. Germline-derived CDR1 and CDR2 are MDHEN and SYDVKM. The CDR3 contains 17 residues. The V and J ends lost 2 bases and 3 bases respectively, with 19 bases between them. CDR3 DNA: TGTGCCAGCAGTTTAGCGAAGACTGAACTTTGGGACACTGAAGCTTTCTTT. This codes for CASSLAKTELWDTEAFF. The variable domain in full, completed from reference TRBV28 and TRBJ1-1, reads DVKVTQSSRYLVKRTGEKVFLECVQDMDHENMFWYRQDPGLGLRLIYFSYDVKMKEKGDIPEGYSVSREKKERFSLILESASTNQTSMYLCASSLAKTELWDTEAFFGQGTRLTVV.

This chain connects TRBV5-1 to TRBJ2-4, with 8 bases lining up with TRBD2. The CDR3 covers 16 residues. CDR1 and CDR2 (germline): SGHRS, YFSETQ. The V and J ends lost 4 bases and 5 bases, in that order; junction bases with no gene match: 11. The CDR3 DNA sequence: TGCGCCAGCAGCCCCCTCTGGACTAGCTCCCAAAACATTCAGTACTTC. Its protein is CASSPLWTSSQNIQYF.

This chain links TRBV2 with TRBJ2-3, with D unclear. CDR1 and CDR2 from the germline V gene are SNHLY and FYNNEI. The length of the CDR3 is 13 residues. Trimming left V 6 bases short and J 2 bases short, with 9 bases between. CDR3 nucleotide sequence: TGTGCCAGCAGGACCGGGCACACAGATACGCAGTATTTT. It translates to CASRTGHTDTQYF.

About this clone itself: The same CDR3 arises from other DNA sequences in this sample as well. In DNA form, the CDR3 reads TGTGCCAGCAGCGTAGTCGGGGACAGTCGAGAGACCCAGTACTTC. It specifies CASSVVGDSRETQYF. This chain uses TRBV9 with TRBJ2-5; 7 nucleotides agree with TRBD1. CDR1 and CDR2 (germline): SGDLS, YYNGEE. The CDR3 totals 15 residues. The V gene end was trimmed by 0 bases and the J gene end by 4 bases; junction bases not matched to a gene: 6.